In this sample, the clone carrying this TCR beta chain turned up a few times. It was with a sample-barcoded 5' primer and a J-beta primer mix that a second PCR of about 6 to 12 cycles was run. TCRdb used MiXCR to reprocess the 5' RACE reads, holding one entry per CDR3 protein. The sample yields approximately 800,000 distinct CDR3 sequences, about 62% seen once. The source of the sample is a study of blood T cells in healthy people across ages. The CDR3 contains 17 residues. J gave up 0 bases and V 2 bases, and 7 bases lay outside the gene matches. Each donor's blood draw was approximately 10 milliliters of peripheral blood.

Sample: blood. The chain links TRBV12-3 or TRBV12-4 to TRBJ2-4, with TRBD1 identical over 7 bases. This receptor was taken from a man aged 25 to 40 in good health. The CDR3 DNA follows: TGTGCCAGCAGTTTAAGGGGGACAGTTCAAGCCAAAAACATTCAGTACTTC. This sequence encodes CASSLRGTVQAKNIQYF.